This T cell receptor (beta chain) was obtained from a study of cytomegalovirus exposure and HLA in healthy donors. CDR1 is SGHAT, CDR2 FQNNGV, per germline. The V segment lost 5 bases and the J segment 7 bases; nucleotides outside the gene matches: 14. The CDR3 runs to 16 residues. Points from the study as a whole: Some highly shared sequence variants likely arose as a pipeline artifact. The later analysis indicated that the majority of CMV-associated TCR beta chains appeared HLA-restricted. Donor immune exposure was known only as CMV serostatus. There were some public TCRs occurring in many donors, but most TCR sequences were rare.

A note on this clone: The target antigen is unknown.

Primers: 60 Vbeta forward and 13 Jbeta reverse. Clones were sequenced by immunoSEQ multiplex PCR, and TCRdb holds only the in-frame ones, with some missing. The sample includes about 160,000 clones, around four fifths of them seen just once. The gene calls are TRBV11-2 and TRBJ2-1; 7 bases map to TRBD1. Material: PBMCs. This clonotype was sampled from a young woman in good health and CMV-seronegative. The DNA for the CDR3 is TGTGCCAGCAGCCCACTACAGGGGCAGCCTGGGAATGAGCAGTTCTTC. It yields the protein CASSPLQGQPGNEQFF.